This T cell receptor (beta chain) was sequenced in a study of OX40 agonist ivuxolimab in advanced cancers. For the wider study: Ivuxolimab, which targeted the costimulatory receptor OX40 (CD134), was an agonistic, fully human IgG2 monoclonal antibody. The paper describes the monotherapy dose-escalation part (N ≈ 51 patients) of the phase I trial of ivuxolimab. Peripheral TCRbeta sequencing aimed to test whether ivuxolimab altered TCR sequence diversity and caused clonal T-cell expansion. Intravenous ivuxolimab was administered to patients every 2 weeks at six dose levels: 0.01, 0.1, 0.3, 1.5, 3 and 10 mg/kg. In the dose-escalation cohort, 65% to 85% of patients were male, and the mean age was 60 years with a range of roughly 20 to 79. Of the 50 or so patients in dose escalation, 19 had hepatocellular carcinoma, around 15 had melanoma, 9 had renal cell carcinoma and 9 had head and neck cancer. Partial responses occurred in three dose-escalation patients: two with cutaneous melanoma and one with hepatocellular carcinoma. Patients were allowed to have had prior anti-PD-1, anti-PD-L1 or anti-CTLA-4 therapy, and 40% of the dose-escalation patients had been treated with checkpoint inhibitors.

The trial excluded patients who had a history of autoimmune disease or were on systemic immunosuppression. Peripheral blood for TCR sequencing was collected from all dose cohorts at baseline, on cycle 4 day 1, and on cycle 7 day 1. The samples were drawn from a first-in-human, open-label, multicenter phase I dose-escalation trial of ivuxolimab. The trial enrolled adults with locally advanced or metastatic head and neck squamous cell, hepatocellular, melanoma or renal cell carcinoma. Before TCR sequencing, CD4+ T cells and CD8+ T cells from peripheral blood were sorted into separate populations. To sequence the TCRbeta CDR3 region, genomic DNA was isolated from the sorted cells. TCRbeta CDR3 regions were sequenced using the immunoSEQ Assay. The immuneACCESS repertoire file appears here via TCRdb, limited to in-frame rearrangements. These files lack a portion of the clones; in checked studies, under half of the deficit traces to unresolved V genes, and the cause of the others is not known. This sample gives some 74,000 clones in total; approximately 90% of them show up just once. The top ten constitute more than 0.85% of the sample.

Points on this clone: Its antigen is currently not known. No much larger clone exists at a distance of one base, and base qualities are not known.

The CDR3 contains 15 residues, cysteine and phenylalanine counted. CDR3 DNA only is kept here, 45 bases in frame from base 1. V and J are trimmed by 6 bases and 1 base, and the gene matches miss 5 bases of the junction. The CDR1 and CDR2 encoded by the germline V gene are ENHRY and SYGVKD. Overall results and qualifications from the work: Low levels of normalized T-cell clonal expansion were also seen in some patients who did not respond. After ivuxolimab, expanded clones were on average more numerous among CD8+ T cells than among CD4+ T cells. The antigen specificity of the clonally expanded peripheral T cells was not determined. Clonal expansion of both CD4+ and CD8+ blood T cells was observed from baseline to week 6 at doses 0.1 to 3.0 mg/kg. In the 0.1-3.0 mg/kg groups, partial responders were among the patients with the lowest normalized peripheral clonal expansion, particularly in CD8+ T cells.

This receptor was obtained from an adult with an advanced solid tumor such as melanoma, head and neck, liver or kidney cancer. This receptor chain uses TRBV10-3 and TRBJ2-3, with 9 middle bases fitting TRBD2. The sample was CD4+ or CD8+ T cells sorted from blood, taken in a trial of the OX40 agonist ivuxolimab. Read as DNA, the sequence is TGTGCCATCAGCGAGGGCGGGAGGGGCACAGATACGCAGTATTTT. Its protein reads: CAISEGGRGTDTQYF.